The 14 T cell receptor beta chains below were found in one sample sequenced in a study of tumor and adjacent non-tumor tissue in lung cancer. A modified ARM-PCR protocol with three rounds of nested PCR amplified TCRbeta. TCRdb recomputed calls from the multiplex PCR reads with MiXCR, one row per CDR3 protein. The table includes fewer than 150,000 distinct CDR3 sequences, around 61% detected once. The template was RNA from unsorted bulk tissue. The sample comprised lung tumor tissue. These receptor sequences come from a man between 60 and 75 years old with small cell lung cancer.

Points on this clonotype: Mismatch with germline at one junction end may stem from a read error. The CDR3 DNA reads as TGTGCCAGCAGCCTATTGGAGAGGGACGTCCATGAGCAATTCTTC. It codes for CASSLLERDVHEQFF. J is TRBJ2-1 and V is TRBV6-5, with D perhaps TRBD1 or TRBD2 (5 bases each). The CDR3 sequence is 15 residues long. The germline gives CDR1 MNHEY, CDR2 SVGAGI.

This clonotype was observed a few times. This may be a read error: a much more frequent sequence differs by one nucleotide. V is TRBV11-2 and J is TRBJ1-4; TRBD1 is a possible D gene (6 bases). V was trimmed by 5 bases and J by 0 bases, leaving 19 bases between them. Germline CDR1 and CDR2: SGHAT and FQNNGV. The CDR3 has 18 amino acids. The CDR3 protein is CASSLTGNSGATNEKLFF. For the CDR3, the DNA is TGTGCCAGCAGCCTTACAGGGAACAGTGGTGCAACTAATGAAAAACTGTTTTTT.

In the case of this clonotype: This may be a read error: a much more frequent sequence differs by one nucleotide. The rearrangement joins TRBV11-2 to TRBJ2-3; possibly TRBD2 for D (6 bases). Germline assignment: CDR1 SGHAT and CDR2 FQNNGV. V was shortened by 3 bases and J by 7 bases, with 14 bases between the two germline ends. The CDR3 is made up of 14 amino acids. CDR3 DNA: TGTGCCAGCAGCTTTGTGGCGGGATCAAATACGCAGTATTTT. Translation: CASSFVAGSNTQYF.

A remark on this clonotype: This clone may be a read error of a much larger clone one base away. The chain links TRBV20-1 to TRBJ1-2; weak D call: TRBD1 (5 bases). The CDR3 has 16 amino acids. Trimming stripped 1 base from V and 7 bases from J, with 22 bases between. The germline V gene has CDR1 DFQATT and CDR2 SNEGSKA (reference sequence). Here the CDR3 DNA reads TGCAGTGCTAGAGTGCCCCCCCGGCAGGGTGGTCGTGGCTACACCTTC. It translates to CSARVPPRQGGRGYTF.

To note about this clonotype: A junction boundary mismatches the germline segment, possibly from a read error. The CDR3 here is CASRTRGMDNEHFF. The CDR3 coding sequence is TGCGCCAGCAGGACTAGGGGTATGGACAATGAGCACTTCTTC. The V gene is TRBV10-2, the J gene TRBJ2-1, with D possibly TRBD2 on 6 matching bases. Germline V gene data show CDR1 as WSHSY and CDR2 as SAAADI. The CDR3 is 14 residues long.

The CDR3 loop is CASSSLGDTGGTEAFF. The CDR3 nucleotides read TGTGCCAGCAGTTCTCTGGGTGATACTGGCGGGACTGAAGCTTTCTTT. This rearrangement joins TRBV12-3 or TRBV12-4 to TRBJ1-1; no reliable D call. This CDR3 spans 16 amino acids. Deletions cut 4 bases from V and 5 bases from J, with 20 bases between.

The chain recombines TRBV20-1 with TRBJ2-3, with 10 bases fitting TRBD2. This CDR3 spans 15 amino acids. V lost 5 bases to trimming and J lost 8 bases; unmatched junction nucleotides: 13. Germline loops: CDR1 DFQATT, CDR2 SNEGSKA (reference sequence). Written as DNA, the CDR3 is TGCAGTGCTTCTCCGCAGCGGGAGGGAGGGGCTACGCAGTATTTT. As protein: CSASPQREGGATQYF.

The chain employs TRBV20-1 and TRBJ2-7, with D tentatively TRBD1 (6 bases). The CDR3 is made up of 12 amino acids. Germline V gives CDR1 DFQATT, CDR2 SNEGSKA (reference sequence). Between the trimmed V and J ends, which lost 5 bases and 6 bases, there was a span of 14 bases. The CDR3 sequence is CSASDRTAEQYF. The CDR3 DNA sequence: TGCAGTGCTTCCGACAGGACCGCCGAGCAGTACTTC.

This clonotype was detected a few times. The chain combines TRBV20-1 with TRBJ2-3, with D unresolved. The CDR3 has 15 residues. With 0 bases removed from V and 5 bases from J, the gap between germline ends came to 15 bases. CDR1 and CDR2 (germline): DFQATT, SNEGSKA (reference sequence). CDR3 DNA: TGCAGTGCTAGAGATCCGGATCGAGCCCGAGATACGCAGTATTTT. Protein: CSARDPDRARDTQYF.

Turning to this clonotype: Relative to the germline gene, one junction end is altered; a read error may explain this. The chain is built from TRBV4-1 and TRBJ2-2; no clear D. This CDR3 has 15 amino acids. The germline V gene encodes CDR1 MGHRA and CDR2 YSYEKL. The CDR3 coding sequence is TGCGCCAGCAGCCTCGGACCCTCGAAGACCGGGGAGCTGTTTTTT. Protein: CASSLGPSKTGELFF.

The chain joins TRBV5-1 to TRBJ2-1; D gene ambiguous. Germline CDR1 SGHRS, CDR2 YFSETQ. The CDR3 length is 17 residues. V was clipped by 0 bases and J by 2 bases, with 15 bases between them. CDR3 amino acids: CASSLGRVSGTYNEQFF. The CDR3 bases are TGCGCCAGCAGCTTGGGCCGCGTTTCAGGAACCTACAATGAGCAGTTCTTC.

V gene TRBV28 combines with J gene TRBJ1-2, with TRBD1 matching over 7 bases. Looked up from germline, CDR1 is MDHEN and CDR2 is SYDVKM. V lost 1 base and J lost 11; bases outside the gene matches: 4. This CDR3 spans 12 amino acids. The CDR3 loop is CASSLYRQGYTF. CDR3 coding DNA: TGTGCCAGCAGTTTATATAGACAGGGATACACCTTC.

As regards this clonotype: One end of the junction varies from germline; a read error may be responsible. This chain connects TRBV4-1 to TRBJ2-3; 8 bases map to TRBD2. The CDR3 totals 17 residues. Germline CDR1 MGHRA, CDR2 YSYEKL. CDR3 bases: TGCGCCAGCAACCGCGGGCGAGGGTGGACTAGCACAGGTACGCAGTATTTT. Protein product: CASNRGRGWTSTGTQYF.

With respect to this clonotype: One junction end does not reproduce the germline sequence, and a read error may be involved. V gene TRBV11-2 combines with J gene TRBJ2-2; D is unclear. The length of the CDR3 is 13 residues. Germline CDR1 SGHAT, CDR2 FQNNGV. CDR3 nucleotide sequence: TGTGCCAGCAGCTTAAATAGAGCTGGGGAACTGTTTTTT. Its translation is CASSLNRAGELFF.